These 22 T cell receptor beta chains share one sample of origin, sequenced in a study of human T cells and chemical hapten exposure. TCRdb reanalysed the RACE reads using MiXCR and keeps one entry per CDR3 protein. The sample shows 300,000 to 400,000 distinct CDR3 sequences, about 5.1% of them seen only once. Time point in this sample: pre-sensitization, week 0. Treatment specified: therapeutic diphenylcyclopropenone sensitization with weekly scalp DPC. This specimen consisted of whole blood, obtained in connection with sensitization to the hapten diphenylcyclopropenone (DPC). Receptors originate from a woman aged 45-65 years with alopecia areata. Some clones in this sample may be carry-over from other donors' samples.

The chain employs TRBV14 and TRBJ1-2; D unresolved. The CDR3 covers 13 residues. The germline V gene encodes CDR1 SGHDN and CDR2 FVKESK. The V and J ends lost 4 bases and 6 bases respectively, with 12 bases between them. The CDR3 here is CASSPAGRNGYTF. DNA for the CDR3: TGTGCCAGCAGCCCCGCCGGACGCAATGGCTACACCTTC.

The J gene is TRBJ2-5, the V gene TRBV5-1; D unresolved. The CDR3 totals 12 residues. V was cut by 1 base and J by 5 bases, with 6 bases left in between. The germline V gene has CDR1 SGHRS and CDR2 YFSETQ. The CDR3 sequence: CASSLNAETQYF. CDR3 nucleotide sequence: TGCGCCAGCAGCTTGAATGCGGAGACCCAGTACTTC.

This clonotype occurred a few times. CDR3 nucleotide sequence: TGCAGTGCTAAAAGTTTCCGACAGGCGCCCAACTATGGCTACACCTTC. Residues: CSAKSFRQAPNYGYTF. This rearrangement joins TRBV20-1 to TRBJ1-2; TRBD1 might be the D (6 bases). The germline V and J ends were trimmed by 4 bases and 2 bases, with 20 bases remaining between them. The CDR3 totals 16 residues. Germline V gives CDR1 DFQATT, CDR2 SNEGSKA (reference sequence).

This clonotype was seen a few times. This chain links TRBV6-2 or TRBV6-3 with TRBJ2-3; no clear D gene. This CDR3 spans 15 amino acids. The germline CDR1 and CDR2 sequences are MNHEY and SVGEGT. Between the trimmed V and J ends, which lost 7 bases and 0 bases, there was a span of 14 bases. This chain's CDR3 is CASTAHRDSTDTQYF. The DNA of the CDR3 is TGTGCCAGCACCGCACACCGCGACAGCACAGATACGCAGTATTTT.

This sequence joins TRBV10-3 and TRBJ1-4, with 7 positions matching TRBD1. Germline V gives CDR1 ENHRY, CDR2 SYGVKD. With V trimmed by 5 bases and J by 6 bases, 3 bases remained unmatched. There are 13 residues in the CDR3. The CDR3 DNA is TGTGCCATCAGTTATGACAGGGATGAAAAACTGTTTTTT. Its translation is CAISYDRDEKLFF.

The chain employs TRBV5-4 and TRBJ2-3; D is ambiguous. Germline V gene data show CDR1 as SGHNT and CDR2 as YYREEE (reference sequence). V was pared by 0 bases and J by 2 bases, with 10 bases between. The CDR3 is made up of 15 amino acids. CDR3 bases: TGTGCCAGCAGCTTGGATCCTCTATCCACAGATACGCAGTATTTT. It specifies CASSLDPLSTDTQYF.

This clonotype was detected many times. This chain uses TRBV20-1 with TRBJ2-6; possibly TRBD2 for D (6 bases). CDR1 DFQATT and CDR2 SNEGSKA come from the germline V gene (reference sequence). This CDR3 has 16 residues. V was shortened by 0 bases and J by 1 base, with 10 bases between the two germline ends. The CDR3 DNA reads TGCAGTGCTAGAGATAGCGGACCTTCTGGGGCCAACGTCCTGACTTTC. Translated, it gives CSARDSGPSGANVLTF.

Many counts were recorded for this clonotype. One junction end does not reproduce the germline sequence, and a read error may be involved. The rearrangement uses TRBV6-5 and TRBJ2-5; TRBD1 or TRBD2 may be the D gene (6 bases each). The CDR3 contains 11 residues. Germline-derived CDR1 and CDR2 are MNHEY and SVGAGI. The CDR3 nucleotides read TGTGCCAGCATCCAAGGGGGACTGACCCACTTC. Translation: CASIQGGLTHF.

The chain joins TRBV3-1 to TRBJ2-2, with TRBD1 matching 7 bases. There are 16 residues in the CDR3. Germline CDR1 is LGHDT and CDR2 is YNNKEL (reference sequence). The V and J ends lost 1 base and 6 bases, in that order; junction bases with no gene match: 8. CDR3 region: CASSQGVQGFAGELFF. For the CDR3, the DNA is TGTGCCAGCAGCCAAGGGGTACAGGGGTTCGCCGGGGAGCTGTTTTTT.

This clonotype appeared many times. This chain links TRBV28 with TRBJ2-7; 12 bases map to TRBD1. Germline V gene data show CDR1 as MDHEN and CDR2 as SYDVKM. The CDR3 length is 19 residues. The trim removed 0 bases at V and 0 bases at J, leaving 9 bases unmatched. The CDR3 protein is CASSLCRDRGRKSSYEQYF. In DNA, the CDR3 is TGTGCCAGCAGTTTATGCCGGGACAGGGGGCGAAAAAGCTCCTACGAGCAGTACTTC.

This clonotype was counted ten times or more. The chain links TRBV12-3 or TRBV12-4 to TRBJ1-4, with 8 nucleotides matching TRBD1. The CDR3 extends over 14 amino acids. V dropped 7 bases and J dropped 4; count of bases not matched to a gene: 5. The CDR3 is CASKGQGDNEKLFF. The CDR3 region has the DNA TGTGCCAGCAAAGGACAGGGAGATAATGAAAAACTGTTTTTT.

This clonotype was found a few times. The chain links TRBV20-1 to TRBJ2-3; D perhaps matches TRBD2 (6 bases). The CDR3 extends over 14 amino acids. V was shortened by 1 base and J by 2 bases, with 10 bases between the two germline ends. Germline CDR1 and CDR2: DFQATT and SNEGSKA (reference sequence). The CDR3 bases are TGCAGTGCTAGAGGCGGACTACCCACAGATACGCAGTATTTT. Translation gives CSARGGLPTDTQYF.

This chain links TRBV28 with TRBJ1-2, with TRBD1 matching over 10 bases. V gave up 3 bases and J gave up 9 bases; unmatched junction bases: 7. Germline assignment: CDR1 MDHEN and CDR2 SYDVKM. The CDR3 sequence is 14 residues long. DNA for the CDR3: TGTGCCAGCAGTTTTGTAGGGACAGGGGAGCGCTACACCTTC. Translated: CASSFVGTGERYTF.

The V gene is TRBV7-8, the J gene TRBJ1-5, with D possibly matching TRBD1 (6 bases). Germline values: CDR1 SGHVS, CDR2 FQNEAQ. Trimming removed 2 bases at V and 7 bases at J, with 12 bases between. This CDR3 comprises 14 residues. The DNA of the CDR3 is TGTGCCAGCAGCTTAATGGGGGCTGGGCAGCCCCAGCATTTT. Its protein product is CASSLMGAGQPQHF. The full variable domain, in which reference TRBV7-8 and TRBJ1-5 provide the parts outside the CDR3, is GAGVSQSPRYKVAKRGQDVALRCDPISGHVSLFWYQQALGQGPEFLTYFQNEAQLDKSGLPSDRFFAERPEGSVSTLKIQRTQQEDSAVYLCASSLMGAGQPQHFGDGTRLSIL.

There are many counts of this clonotype. The chain combines TRBV4-3 with TRBJ2-5, with 9 bases identical to TRBD2. J was trimmed by 1 base and V by 0 bases; bases with no gene match: 3. The germline gives CDR1 LGHNA, CDR2 YSLEER. The CDR3 totals 16 residues. This CDR3 is CASSQDPTSGQETQYF. DNA for the CDR3: TGCGCCAGCAGCCAAGATCCGACTAGCGGCCAAGAGACCCAGTACTTC.

The chain couples TRBV28 to TRBJ2-3; D gene uncertain. This CDR3 is built from 16 residues. The germline V gene encodes CDR1 MDHEN and CDR2 SYDVKM. V was shortened by 3 bases and J by 2 bases, with 15 bases between the two germline ends. CDR3 coding DNA: TGTGCCAGCAGTTTTGCAGCGCACGGTGACACAGATACGCAGTATTTT. Translated: CASSFAAHGDTDTQYF.

The V and J genes are TRBV5-1 and TRBJ1-2; TRBD1 aligns across 8 bases. The CDR3 is 14 amino acids. Germline assignment: CDR1 SGHRS and CDR2 YFSETQ. With 4 bases clipped from V and 4 bases from J, the junction kept 6 bases outside the gene matches. The CDR3 DNA is TGCGCCAGCAGCGCCCGACAGGGGAGCTATGGCTACACCTTC. It translates to CASSARQGSYGYTF. The full variable domain, completed using reference TRBV5-1 and TRBJ1-2, is KAGVTQTPRYLIKTRGQQVTLSCSPISGHRSVSWYQQTPGQGLQFLFEYFSETQRNKGNFPGRFSGRQFSNSRSEMNVSTLELGDSALYLCASSARQGSYGYTFGSGTRLTVV.

This clonotype appeared many times. The V gene is TRBV2, the J gene TRBJ2-3, with D unclear. The CDR3 consists of 13 residues. The V gene's germline CDR1 is SNHLY and CDR2 FYNNEI. V lost 5 bases to trimming and J lost 2 bases, with 8 bases between them. DNA of the CDR3: TGTGCCAGCAGTACCGGTACCACAGATACGCAGTATTTT. It encodes CASSTGTTDTQYF.

This clonotype was seen at least ten times. This rearrangement joins TRBV6-1 to TRBJ1-5; D unclear. Trimming took 6 bases from V and 0 from J, leaving 9 bases between them. The CDR3 spans 14 residues. Germline loops: CDR1 MNHNS, CDR2 SASEGT. The CDR3 region has the DNA TGTGCCAGCAGGCCACTCTATAGCAATCAGCCCCAGCATTTT. Translated, it gives CASRPLYSNQPQHF.

The chain links TRBV12-3 or TRBV12-4 to TRBJ1-3; D possibly corresponds to TRBD1 (6 bases). The V gene lost 2 bases and the J gene lost 0 bases, with 8 bases spanning the gap. The CDR3 sequence is 15 residues long. The CDR3 DNA sequence: TGTGCCAGCAGTTTAACAGGGAGCTCTGGAAACACCATATATTTT. Translation gives CASSLTGSSGNTIYF.

The CDR3 sequence is CASLGLRRDTQYF. DNA of the CDR3: TGTGCCAGCCTCGGCCTCCGACGGGATACGCAGTATTTT. The rearrangement joins TRBV11-2 to TRBJ2-3; D is unclear. This CDR3 contains 13 residues. V lost 8 bases to trimming and J lost 6 bases, with 15 bases between them. Germline V CDR1 and CDR2: SGHAT, FQNNGV.

This clonotype was observed at least ten times. V is TRBV19 and J is TRBJ1-4; D is unclear. Trimming took off 5 bases at V and 0 bases at J, with 10 bases between the two ends. The CDR3 length is 15 residues. CDR1 is LNHDA, CDR2 SQIVND, per germline (reference sequence). The CDR3 nucleotides are TGTGCCAGTAGTCCTCCGGGAGCAACTAATGAAAAACTGTTTTTT. This encodes CASSPPGATNEKLFF.